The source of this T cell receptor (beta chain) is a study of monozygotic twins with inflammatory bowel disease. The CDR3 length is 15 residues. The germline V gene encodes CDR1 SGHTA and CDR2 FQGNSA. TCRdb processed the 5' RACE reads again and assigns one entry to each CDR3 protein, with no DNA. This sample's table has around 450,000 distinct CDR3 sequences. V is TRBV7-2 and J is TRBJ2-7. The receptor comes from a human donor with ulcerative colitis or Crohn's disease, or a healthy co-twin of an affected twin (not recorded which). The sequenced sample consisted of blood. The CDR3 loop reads CASSLDNDSSYEQYF.